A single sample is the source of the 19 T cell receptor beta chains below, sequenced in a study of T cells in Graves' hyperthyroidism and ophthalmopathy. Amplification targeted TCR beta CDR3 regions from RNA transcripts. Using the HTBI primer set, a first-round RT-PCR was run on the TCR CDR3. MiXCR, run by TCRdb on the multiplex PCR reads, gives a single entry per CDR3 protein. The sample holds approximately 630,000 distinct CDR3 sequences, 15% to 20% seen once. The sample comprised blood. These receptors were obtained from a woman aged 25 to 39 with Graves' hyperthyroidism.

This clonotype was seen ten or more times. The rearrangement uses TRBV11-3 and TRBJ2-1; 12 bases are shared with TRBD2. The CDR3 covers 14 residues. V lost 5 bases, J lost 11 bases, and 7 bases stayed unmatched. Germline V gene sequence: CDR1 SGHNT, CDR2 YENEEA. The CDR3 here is CASSPGTSGSQQFF. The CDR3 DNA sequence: TGTGCCAGCAGCCCTGGGACTAGCGGGTCCCAGCAGTTCTTC.

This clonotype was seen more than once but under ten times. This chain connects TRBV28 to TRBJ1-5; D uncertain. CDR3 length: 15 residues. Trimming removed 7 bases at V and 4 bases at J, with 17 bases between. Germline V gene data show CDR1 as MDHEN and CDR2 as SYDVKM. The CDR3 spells CASNVNGPLNQPQHF. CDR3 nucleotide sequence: TGTGCCAGCAATGTCAATGGGCCATTAAATCAGCCCCAGCATTTT.

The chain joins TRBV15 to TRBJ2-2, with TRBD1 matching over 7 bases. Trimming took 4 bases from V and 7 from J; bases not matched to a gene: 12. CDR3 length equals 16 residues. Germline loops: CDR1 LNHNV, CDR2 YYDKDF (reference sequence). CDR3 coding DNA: TGTGCCACCAGCAAATCCAGACAGGGTGTGGGCGGGGAGCTGTTTTTT. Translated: CATSKSRQGVGGELFF.

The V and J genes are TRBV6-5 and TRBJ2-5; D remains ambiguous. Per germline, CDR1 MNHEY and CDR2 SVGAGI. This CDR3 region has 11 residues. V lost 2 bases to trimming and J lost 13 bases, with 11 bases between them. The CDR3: CASSYGDPPYF. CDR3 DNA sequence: TGTGCCAGCAGTTACGGGGATCCTCCGTACTTC.

The DNA of the CDR3 is TGCAGTGCCCTCCCCGGGGAGACCCAGTACTTC. Protein: CSALPGETQYF. The chain recombines TRBV20-1 with TRBJ2-5, with D unclear. Germline V gene data show CDR1 as DFQATT and CDR2 as SNEGSKA (reference sequence). Trimming removed 6 bases at V and 5 bases at J, with 10 bases between. This CDR3 region has 11 residues.

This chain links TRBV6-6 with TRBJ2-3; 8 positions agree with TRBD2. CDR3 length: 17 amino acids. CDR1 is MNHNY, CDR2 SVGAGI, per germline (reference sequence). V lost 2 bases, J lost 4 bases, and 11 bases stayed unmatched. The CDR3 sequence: CASSYESGGPGSDTQYF. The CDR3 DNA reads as TGTGCCAGCAGTTACGAGTCGGGAGGGCCTGGTTCAGATACGCAGTATTTT.

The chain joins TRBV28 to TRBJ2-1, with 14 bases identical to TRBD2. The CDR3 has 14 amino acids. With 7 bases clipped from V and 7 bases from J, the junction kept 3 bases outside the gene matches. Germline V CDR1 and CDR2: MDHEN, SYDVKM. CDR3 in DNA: TGTGCCAGCACCGGGACTAGCGGGAGAAATGAGCAGTTCTTC. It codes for CASTGTSGRNEQFF.

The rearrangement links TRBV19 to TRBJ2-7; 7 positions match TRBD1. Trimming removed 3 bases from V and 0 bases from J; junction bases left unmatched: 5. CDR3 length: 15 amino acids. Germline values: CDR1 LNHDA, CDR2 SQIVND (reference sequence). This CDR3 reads CASSIGQASSYEQYF. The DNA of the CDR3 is TGTGCCAGTAGTATTGGACAGGCATCCTCCTACGAGCAGTACTTC.

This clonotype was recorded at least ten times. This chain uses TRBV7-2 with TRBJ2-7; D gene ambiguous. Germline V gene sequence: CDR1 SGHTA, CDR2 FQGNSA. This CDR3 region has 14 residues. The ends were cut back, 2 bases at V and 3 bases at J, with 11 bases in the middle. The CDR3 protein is CASSLYYSNYEQYF. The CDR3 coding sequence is TGTGCCAGCAGCTTATACTACTCCAACTACGAGCAGTACTTC.

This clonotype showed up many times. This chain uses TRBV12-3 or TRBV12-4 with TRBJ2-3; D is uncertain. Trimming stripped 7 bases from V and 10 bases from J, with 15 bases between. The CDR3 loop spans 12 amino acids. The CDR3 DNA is TGTGCCAGCAAGGGCCTCCCGGAGTCGCAGTATTTT. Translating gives CASKGLPESQYF.

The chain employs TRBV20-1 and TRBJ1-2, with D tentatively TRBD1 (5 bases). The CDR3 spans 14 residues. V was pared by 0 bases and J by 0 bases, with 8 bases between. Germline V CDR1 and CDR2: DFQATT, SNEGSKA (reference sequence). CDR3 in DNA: TGCAGTGCTAGAGAGGCAGGGTCTAACTATGGCTACACCTTC. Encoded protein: CSAREAGSNYGYTF.

The CDR3 nucleotides are TGCAGTGCTAGACTAGCGGGAGGGACCGGGGAGCTGTTTTTT. Translating it yields CSARLAGGTGELFF. V gene TRBV20-1 combines with J gene TRBJ2-2; 12 bases match TRBD2. This CDR3 is built from 14 residues. V was clipped by 2 bases and J by 5 bases; unmatched bases: 0. Germline V lookup: CDR1 DFQATT, CDR2 SNEGSKA (reference sequence).

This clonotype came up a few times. This CDR3 is CASSLLTGDRSTEAFF. The CDR3, as DNA: TGTGCCAGCAGTTTATTAACAGGGGATCGGAGCACTGAAGCTTTCTTT. The chain links TRBV28 to TRBJ1-1; 7 bases are a match to TRBD1. The V gene's germline CDR1 is MDHEN and CDR2 SYDVKM. After removal of 1 base from V and 4 bases from J, the junction contained 9 bases not matched to a gene. The CDR3 spans 16 residues.

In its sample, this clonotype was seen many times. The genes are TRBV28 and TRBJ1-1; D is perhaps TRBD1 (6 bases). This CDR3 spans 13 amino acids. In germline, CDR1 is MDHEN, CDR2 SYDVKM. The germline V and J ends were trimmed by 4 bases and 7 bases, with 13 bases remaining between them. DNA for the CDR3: TGTGCCAGCAGTTCCCGAGGGGGTGGTGAAGCTTTCTTT. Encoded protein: CASSSRGGGEAFF.

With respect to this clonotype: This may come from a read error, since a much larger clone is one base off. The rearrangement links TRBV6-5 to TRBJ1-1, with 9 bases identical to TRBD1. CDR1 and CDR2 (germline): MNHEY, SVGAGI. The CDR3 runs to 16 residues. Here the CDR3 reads CACSYFTGTGYTEAFF. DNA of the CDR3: TGTGCCTGCAGTTACTTTACCGGGACAGGGTACACTGAAGCTTTCTTT.

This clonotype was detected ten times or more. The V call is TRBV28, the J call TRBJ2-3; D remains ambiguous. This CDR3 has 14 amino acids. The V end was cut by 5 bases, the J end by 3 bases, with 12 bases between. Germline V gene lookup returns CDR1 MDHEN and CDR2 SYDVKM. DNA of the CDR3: TGTGCCAGCAGTCCTATTCGGGTGACAGATACGCAGTATTTT. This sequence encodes CASSPIRVTDTQYF.

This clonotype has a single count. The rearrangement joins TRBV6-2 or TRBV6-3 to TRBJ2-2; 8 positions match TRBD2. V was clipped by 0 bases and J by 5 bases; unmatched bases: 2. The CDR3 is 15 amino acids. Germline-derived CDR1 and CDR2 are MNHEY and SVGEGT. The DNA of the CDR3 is TGTGCCAGCAGTTACTCCCCTAGCGGGACCGGGGAGCTGTTTTTT. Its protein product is CASSYSPSGTGELFF.

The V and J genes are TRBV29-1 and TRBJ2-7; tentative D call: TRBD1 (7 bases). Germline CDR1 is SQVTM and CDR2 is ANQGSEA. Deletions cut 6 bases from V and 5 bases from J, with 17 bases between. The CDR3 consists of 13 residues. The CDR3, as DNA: TGCAGCGTGTGGGGGGACAGTCCCCACGAGCAGTACTTC. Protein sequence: CSVWGDSPHEQYF.

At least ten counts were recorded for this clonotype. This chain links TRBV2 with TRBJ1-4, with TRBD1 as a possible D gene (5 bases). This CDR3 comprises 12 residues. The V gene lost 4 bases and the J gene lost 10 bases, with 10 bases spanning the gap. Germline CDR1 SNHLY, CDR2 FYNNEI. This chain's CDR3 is CASSAQGGKLFF. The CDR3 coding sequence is TGTGCCAGCAGTGCGCAGGGAGGAAAACTGTTTTTT.